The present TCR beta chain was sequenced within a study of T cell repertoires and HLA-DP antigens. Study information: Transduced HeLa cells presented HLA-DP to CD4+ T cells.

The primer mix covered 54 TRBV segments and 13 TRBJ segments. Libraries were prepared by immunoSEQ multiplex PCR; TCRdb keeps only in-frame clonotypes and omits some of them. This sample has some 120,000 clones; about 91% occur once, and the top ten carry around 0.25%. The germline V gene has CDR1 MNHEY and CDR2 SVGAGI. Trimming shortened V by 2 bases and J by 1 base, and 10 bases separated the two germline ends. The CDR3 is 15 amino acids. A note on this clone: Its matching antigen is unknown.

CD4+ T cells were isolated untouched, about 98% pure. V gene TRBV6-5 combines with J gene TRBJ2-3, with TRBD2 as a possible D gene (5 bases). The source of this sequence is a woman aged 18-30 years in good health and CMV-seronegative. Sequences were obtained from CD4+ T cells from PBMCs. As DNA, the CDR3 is TGTGCCAGCAGTTACGGCGGGTCCCGCACAGATACGCAGTATTTT. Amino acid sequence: CASSYGGSRTDTQYF.